The rows below give T cell receptor beta chains drawn from one sample of a study of CD8 T cells in Susac syndrome. TCRdb reanalysed the immunoSEQ multiplex PCR reads using MiXCR and keeps one entry per CDR3 protein. The sample lists 200,000 to 300,000 distinct CDR3 sequences; less than 96% were seen once. Sequenced input: CD4+ T cells from PBMCs. Receptor source: a human donor with Susac syndrome. CDR3s include the opening cysteine and the closing phenylalanine or tryptophan. The order of the fields is D gene, J gene, V gene, CDR3 DNA, CDR3 protein. D genes are given only for firm matches.

D: TRBD1
J: TRBJ1-1
V: TRBV28
DNA: TGTGCCAGCAGTCCGGGGACAGCCTATTACACTGAAGCTTTCTTT
CDR3: CASSPGTAYYTEAFF

D: .
J: TRBJ2-1
V: TRBV29-1
DNA: TGCAGCGTTGAATTGGGGAGAAGGCACAATGAGCAGTTCTTC
CDR3: CSVELGRRHNEQFF

D: TRBD1
J: TRBJ2-2
V: TRBV11-2
DNA: TGTGCCAGCAGCATGCTACCGGACAGGGGGGCGGTGGGGCTGTTTTTT
CDR3: CASSMLPDRGAVGLFF

D: .
J: TRBJ2-7
V: TRBV7-9
DNA: TGTGCCAGCAGCTTAGCTGGCGGACCAGTTAGCGAGCAGTACTTC
CDR3: CASSLAGGPVSEQYF

D: TRBD2
J: TRBJ2-1
V: TRBV20-1
DNA: TGCAGTGCTAGCAGGGCGGGAGGCAATAATGAGCAGTTCTTC
CDR3: CSASRAGGNNEQFF

D: TRBD2
J: TRBJ2-3
V: TRBV20-1
DNA: TGCAGTGCTAGATCGACTAGCGGAGCAGATACGCAGTATTTT
CDR3: CSARSTSGADTQYF

D: .
J: TRBJ2-2
V: TRBV28
DNA: TGTGCCAGCAGTTTATCCGTCATAAACACCGGGGAGCTGTTTTTT
CDR3: CASSLSVINTGELFF

D: .
J: TRBJ1-5
V: TRBV4-1
DNA: TGCGCCAGCAGCCACCCCCGGGAACTGCCGAATAATCAGCCCCAGCATTTT
CDR3: CASSHPRELPNNQPQHF

D: .
J: TRBJ2-5
V: TRBV29-1
DNA: TGCAGCGTTGAAAGGGGGATCGGCCCCTGGGGGCAAGAGACCCAGTACTTC
CDR3: CSVERGIGPWGQETQYF

D: .
J: TRBJ1-1
V: TRBV18
DNA: TGTGCCAGCGCCGTAGCGATAACAGCGGACACTGAAGCTTTCTTT
CDR3: CASAVAITADTEAFF